The TCR beta chain under discussion was sequenced for a study of vaccination effects on CD4 cells after COVID-19. Study-level information: Culturing of a few million PBMC per well took place with approximately 10 IU/ml IL-2 and approximately 9.9 ug/ml peptides.

The data were produced by immunoSEQ multiplex PCR, yet TCRdb's version contains in-frame clones alone and is incomplete. Among over 45,000 clones listed, more than 60% were seen once. Findings and caveats of the study: Healthy vaccinees had only 1 of 255 vaccine-induced clones cross-react with common cold coronaviruses. Marked clonal contraction of infection- and vaccine-induced clones was seen late after vaccination.

An approximately 10-day culture period preceded the isolation of CD4+ T cells. Nucleocapsid antibodies were negative in the vaccine recipients, who had never had SARS-CoV-2 infection. Regarding this clone: What it binds is unknown.

CDR1 and CDR2 from the germline V gene are MNHEY and SVGAGI. The CDR3 covers 15 residues. Trimming shortened V by 6 bases and J by 0 bases, and 12 bases separated the two germline ends. This TCR was sampled from a human donor who received a COVID-19 vaccine. The chain has TRBV6-5 and TRBJ1-5; the D gene is possibly TRBD1 (5 bases). The sample in question was CD4+ T cells from PBMCs cultured without peptide, obtained before COVID-19 vaccination. The CDR3 loop is CASSSGTVSNQPQHF. CDR3 DNA: TGTGCCAGCAGCTCCGGGACGGTTAGCAATCAGCCCCAGCATTTT.